A selection of T cell receptor beta chains follows, all from one sample in a study of CD8+ T cells in alopecia areata. Sequencing was performed with immunoSEQ multiplex PCR; in TCRdb, only in-frame clones are kept and a portion is missing. The table records about 190,000 clones, approximately 60% of them present only once. The sequences come from CD4+ T cells sorted from blood, collected at week 4, from a patient treated with tofacitinib. Receptors originate from a human donor with alopecia areata. CDR3s include the opening cysteine and the closing phenylalanine or tryptophan. Not all rows give a size; the values are once, few, many and, for expanded clones, a class.

size	V	J	CDR3
.	TRBV23-1	TRBJ2-7	CASISRIVYEQYF
.	TRBV28	TRBJ1-5	CASRSPGPSNQPQHF
.	TRBV19	TRBJ1-5	CASSIAPQKSRNQPQHF
.	TRBV5-1	TRBJ2-7	CASSSGLAGSYEQYF
.	TRBV18	TRBJ2-7	CASSPRKGPYEQYF
.	TRBV29-1	TRBJ2-1	CSVGRLAASYNEQFF
.	TRBV6-1	TRBJ2-4	CASSEAGLARNIQYF
.	TRBV30	TRBJ1-1	CAWGGGKNTEAFF
.	TRBV5-1	TRBJ2-2	CASSLVYGTNTGELFF
.	TRBV28	TRBJ2-5	CASSLMGLAETQYF
.	TRBV29-1	TRBJ2-2	CSVYDPPGELFF
.	TRBV30	TRBJ2-7	CAWSDSHEQYF
few	TRBV6-5	TRBJ2-5	CASSYLRTSETQYF
.	TRBV30	TRBJ2-1	CAWSFHEQFF
.	TRBV19	TRBJ2-2	CASSMRPRELFF
.	TRBV30	TRBJ2-5	CAWSTSVETQYF
.	TRBV11-1	TRBJ1-1	CASSLSLWNTEAFF
.	TRBV5-1	TRBJ1-2	CASSLGHQANYGYTF
few	TRBV28	TRBJ2-5	CASPLLGRETQYF
.	TRBV7-2	TRBJ1-2	CASSLVKVGGYTF
.	TRBV29-1	TRBJ2-3	CSVVWGGTDTQYF
.	TRBV2	TRBJ2-5	CASSPVRGTGQETQYF
.	TRBV25-1	TRBJ2-3	CASRGGSGRARADTQYF
.	TRBV14	TRBJ2-3	CASSLIAGLTDTQYF
.	TRBV6-6	TRBJ1-5	CASSSSVGSGNQPQHF
.	TRBV11-2	TRBJ1-5	CASSLGGGAHQPQHF
few	TRBV4-2	TRBJ2-5	CASSLKEELTQYF
few	TRBV7-2	TRBJ2-1	CASSLGLAFHNEQFF
few	TRBV5-1	TRBJ2-5	CASSSNGGPEETQYF
.	TRBV9	TRBJ2-7	CASSRRGQGSEQYF
.	TRBV5-6	TRBJ2-2	CASSSRVGPAGNTGELFF
.	TRBV6-1	TRBJ1-4	CASTLYRGTNEKLFF
.	TRBV29-1	TRBJ2-5	CSARWGETQYF
once	TRBV2	TRBJ2-3	CASMWDPSTDTQYF
.	TRBV4-3	TRBJ2-5	CASSQTPRGRETQYF
once	TRBV30	TRBJ1-1	CAWSVHAGEAFF
few	TRBV29-1	TRBJ2-2	CSGGLAGTGELFF
once	TRBV10-3	TRBJ2-1	CAIRQTSGAYNEQFF
few	TRBV29-1	TRBJ2-3	CSVDGTLGTDTQYF
few	TRBV7-2	TRBJ2-6	CASSLLSGQSSGANVLTF
.	TRBV29-1	TRBJ2-1	CSVGTSGSRSEQFF
.	TRBV29-1	TRBJ2-5	CSAEEGTQYF
.	TRBV5-1	TRBJ1-2	CASSLSGSGYTF
few	TRBV11-2	TRBJ2-3	CASSSIAGTQYF
.	TRBV7-3	TRBJ2-1	CASTLGGSRDEQFF
few	TRBV6-6	TRBJ2-7	CASNRQPEQYF